This T cell receptor beta chain derives from a study of blood T cells in healthy people across ages. This clonotype was recorded many times. The V gene's germline CDR1 is SGHNT and CDR2 YYREEE (reference sequence). The CDR3 runs to 16 residues. V lost 6 bases, J lost 3 bases, and 22 bases lay in between. Next came a second PCR, run for roughly 6 to 11 cycles, which used a sample-barcoded 5' primer along with a J-beta primer mix. TCRdb reprocessed the 5' RACE reads with MiXCR, giving one entry per CDR3 protein. The top ten clones hold roughly a tenth of a sample with 800,000 to 950,000 distinct CDR3 sequences, 25% to 35% of them seen once. The same data also contributed to another study, on T cells of mothers and their children.

Sample: blood. The clonotype originates from a woman aged 40 to 49 in good health. V gene TRBV5-4 combines with J gene TRBJ2-7, with a possible D match to TRBD2 (8 bases). CDR3 loop: CASIPGRGQTNYEQYF. For the CDR3, the DNA is TGTGCCAGCATTCCCGGGAGGGGACAGACTAACTACGAGCAGTACTTC. Combining the CDR3 with reference TRBV5-4 and TRBJ2-7 gives the whole variable domain ETGVTQSPTHLIKTRGQQVTLRCSSQSGHNTVSWYQQALGQGPQFIFQYYREEENGRGNFPPRFSGLQFPNYSSELNVNALELDDSALYLCASIPGRGQTNYEQYFGPGTRLTVT.